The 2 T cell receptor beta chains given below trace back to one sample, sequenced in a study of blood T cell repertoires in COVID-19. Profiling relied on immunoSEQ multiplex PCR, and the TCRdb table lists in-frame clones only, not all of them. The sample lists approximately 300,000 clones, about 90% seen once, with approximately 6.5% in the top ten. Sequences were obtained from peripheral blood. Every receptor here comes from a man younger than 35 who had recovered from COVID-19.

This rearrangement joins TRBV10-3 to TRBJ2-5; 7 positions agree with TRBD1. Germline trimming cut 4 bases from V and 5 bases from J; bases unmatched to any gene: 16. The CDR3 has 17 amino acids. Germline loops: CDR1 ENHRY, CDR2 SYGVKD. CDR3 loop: CAISGYELTGVQETQYF. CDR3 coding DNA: TGTGCCATCAGTGGATACGAGCTTACAGGGGTACAGGAGACCCAGTACTTC.

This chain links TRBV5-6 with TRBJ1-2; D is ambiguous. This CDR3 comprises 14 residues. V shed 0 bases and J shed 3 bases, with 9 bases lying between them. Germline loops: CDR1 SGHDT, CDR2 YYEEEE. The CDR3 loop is CASSLDGEYYGYTF. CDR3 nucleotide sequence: TGTGCCAGCAGCTTGGACGGGGAATACTATGGCTACACCTTC.